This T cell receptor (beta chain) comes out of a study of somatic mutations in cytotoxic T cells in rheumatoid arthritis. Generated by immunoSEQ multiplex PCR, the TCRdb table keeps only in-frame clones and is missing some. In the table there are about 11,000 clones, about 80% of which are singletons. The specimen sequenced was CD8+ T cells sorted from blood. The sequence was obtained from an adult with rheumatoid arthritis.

CDR3 in amino acids: CASSPQFSPNTGELFF. Written as DNA, the CDR3 is TGTGCCAGCAGCCCCCAGTTTAGCCCGAACACCGGGGAGCTGTTTTTT. The J gene is TRBJ2-2, the V gene TRBV28; no clear D gene. V was clipped by 6 bases and J by 0 bases, with 14 bases between them. The CDR3 spans 16 residues. Germline assignment: CDR1 MDHEN and CDR2 SYDVKM.